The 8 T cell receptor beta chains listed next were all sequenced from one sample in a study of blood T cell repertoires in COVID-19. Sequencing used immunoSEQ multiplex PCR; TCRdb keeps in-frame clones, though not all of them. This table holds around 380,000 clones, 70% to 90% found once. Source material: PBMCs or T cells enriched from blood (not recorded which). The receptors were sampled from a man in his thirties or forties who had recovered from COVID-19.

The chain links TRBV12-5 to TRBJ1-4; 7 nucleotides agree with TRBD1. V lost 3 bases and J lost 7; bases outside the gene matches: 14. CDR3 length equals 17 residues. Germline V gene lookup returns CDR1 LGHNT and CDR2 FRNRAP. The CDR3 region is CASGFSTSTGRGEKLFF. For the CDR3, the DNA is TGTGCTAGTGGTTTTTCCACTTCGACAGGGCGGGGTGAAAAACTGTTTTTT.

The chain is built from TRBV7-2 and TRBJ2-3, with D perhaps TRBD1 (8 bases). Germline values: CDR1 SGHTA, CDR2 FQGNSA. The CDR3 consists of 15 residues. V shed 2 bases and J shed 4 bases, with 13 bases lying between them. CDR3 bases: TGTGCCAGCAGCTTATGGACAGGGAGGGCAGATACGCAGTATTTT. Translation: CASSLWTGRADTQYF.

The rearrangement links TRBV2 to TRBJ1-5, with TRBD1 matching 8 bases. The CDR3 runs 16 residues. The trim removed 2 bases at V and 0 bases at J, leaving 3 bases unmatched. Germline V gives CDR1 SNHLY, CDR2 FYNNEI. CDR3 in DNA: TGTGCCAGCAGTGAACAGGGGGCGAGTAGCAATCAGCCCCAGCATTTT. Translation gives CASSEQGASSNQPQHF.

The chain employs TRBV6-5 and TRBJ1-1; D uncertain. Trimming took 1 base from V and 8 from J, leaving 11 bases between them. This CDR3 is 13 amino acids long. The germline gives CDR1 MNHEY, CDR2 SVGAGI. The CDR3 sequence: CASSYFGFSEAFF. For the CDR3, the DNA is TGTGCCAGCAGTTACTTCGGGTTCAGCGAAGCTTTCTTT.

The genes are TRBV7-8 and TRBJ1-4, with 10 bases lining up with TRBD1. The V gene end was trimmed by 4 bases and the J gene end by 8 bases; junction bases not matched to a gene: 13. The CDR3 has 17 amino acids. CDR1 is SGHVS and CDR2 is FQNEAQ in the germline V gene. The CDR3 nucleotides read TGTGCCAGCAGCTCCCGGGACAGGGGTCTTTTTAACGAAAAACTGTTTTTT. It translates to CASSSRDRGLFNEKLFF.

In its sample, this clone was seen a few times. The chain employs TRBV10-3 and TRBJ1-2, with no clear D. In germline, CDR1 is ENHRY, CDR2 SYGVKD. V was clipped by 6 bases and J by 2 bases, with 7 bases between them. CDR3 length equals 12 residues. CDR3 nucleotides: TGTGCCATCAGGGAGCTAAACTATGGCTACACCTTC. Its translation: CAIRELNYGYTF.

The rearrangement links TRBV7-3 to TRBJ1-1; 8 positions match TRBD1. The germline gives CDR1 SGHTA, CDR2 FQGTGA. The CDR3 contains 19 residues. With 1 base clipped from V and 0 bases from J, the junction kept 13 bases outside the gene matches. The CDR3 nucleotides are TGTGCCAGCAGCTTAAAGGCCGCGGGACAGGCAAATATGAACACTGAAGCTTTCTTT. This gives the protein CASSLKAAGQANMNTEAFF. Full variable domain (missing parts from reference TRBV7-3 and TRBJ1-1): GAGVSQTPSNKVTEKGKYVELRCDPISGHTALYWYRQSLGQGPEFLIYFQGTGAADDSGLPNDRFFAVRPEGSVSTLKIQRTERGDSAVYLCASSLKAAGQANMNTEAFFGQGTRLTVV.

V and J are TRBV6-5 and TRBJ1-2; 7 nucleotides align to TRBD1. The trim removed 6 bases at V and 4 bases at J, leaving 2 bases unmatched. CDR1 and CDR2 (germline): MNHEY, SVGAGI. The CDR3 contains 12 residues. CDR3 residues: CASRTGAYGYTF. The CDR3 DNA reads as TGTGCCAGCAGAACAGGGGCCTATGGCTACACCTTC.